This TCR beta chain was captured in a study of cytomegalovirus exposure and HLA in healthy donors. Study-wide background: Out of a few hundred genotyped donors, around 80% belonged to the Caucasian-associated ancestry cluster. Regarding the study as a whole: Several of the most significant clusters appeared linked to common viral pathogens, based on a later analysis.

The V end was cut by 4 bases, the J end by 7 bases, with 10 bases between. This CDR3 has 12 residues. The germline CDR1 and CDR2 sequences are SGHVS and FQNEAQ. Primers for the PCR totalled 60 Vbeta and 13 Jbeta. The repertoire was sequenced with immunoSEQ multiplex PCR; TCRdb's copy has only in-frame clones and lacks some. This sample yields under 150,000 clones, of which approximately 84% are seen a single time; about 1.4% belongs to the top ten. Likely unrecorded immune exposures existed in these nominally healthy donors. This clone was recorded a few times. Its antigen remains unidentified. The sequenced sample consisted of PBMCs. This chain links TRBV7-8 with TRBJ1-1, with D perhaps matching TRBD1 (6 bases). The TCR comes from a man aged 30 to 39 in good health and CMV-seropositive. CDR3 sequence reads: CASSSSDSEAFF. CDR3 sequence (DNA): TGTGCCAGCAGCTCTTCGGACAGTGAAGCTTTCTTT.